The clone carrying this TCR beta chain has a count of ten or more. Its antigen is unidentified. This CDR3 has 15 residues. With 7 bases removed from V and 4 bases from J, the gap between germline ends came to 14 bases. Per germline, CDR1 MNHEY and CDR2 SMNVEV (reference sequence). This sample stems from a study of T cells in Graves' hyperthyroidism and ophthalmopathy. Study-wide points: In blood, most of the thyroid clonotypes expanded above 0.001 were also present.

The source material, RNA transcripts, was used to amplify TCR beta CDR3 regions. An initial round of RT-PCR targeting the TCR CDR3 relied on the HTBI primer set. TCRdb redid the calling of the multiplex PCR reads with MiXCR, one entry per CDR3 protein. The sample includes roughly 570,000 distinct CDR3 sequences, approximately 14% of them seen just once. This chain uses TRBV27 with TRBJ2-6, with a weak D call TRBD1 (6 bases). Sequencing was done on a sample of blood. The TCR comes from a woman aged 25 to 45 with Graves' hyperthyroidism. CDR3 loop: CASTASGAGANVLTF. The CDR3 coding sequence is TGTGCCAGCACCGCCTCAGGGGCCGGGGCCAACGTCCTGACTTTC.